Listed below are T cell receptor beta chains from one sample, sequenced in a study of OX40 agonist ivuxolimab in advanced cancers. Generated by immunoSEQ multiplex PCR, the TCRdb table keeps only in-frame clones and is missing some. The sample lists 45,000 to 50,000 clones; around 74% were seen once. The sequencing used CD4+ or CD8+ T cells sorted from blood, collected in a trial of the OX40 agonist ivuxolimab. The receptor source for this set is an adult with an advanced solid tumor such as melanoma, head and neck, liver or kidney cancer. The CDR3 runs from the conserved cysteine through the conserved F or W. D genes are given only for firm matches. Size is omitted from some rows. Given values are once, few, many or a class for expanded clones.

d_gene	v_gene	j_gene	abundance	CDR3aa	CDR3nt
.	TRBV7-2	TRBJ2-6	few	CASLSGGANVLTF	TGTGCCAGCCTTTCCGGGGGGGCCAACGTCCTGACTTTC
TRBD1	TRBV19	TRBJ1-5	.	CASSPRTGGGNQPQHF	TGTGCCAGTAGTCCCCGGACAGGGGGGGGCAATCAGCCCCAGCATTTT
.	TRBV7-2	TRBJ2-7	.	CASSSWGGTQYEQYF	TGTGCCAGCAGCTCATGGGGGGGCACTCAATACGAGCAGTACTTC
TRBD1	TRBV27	TRBJ1-6	.	CASSSRTGPGASPLHF	TGTGCCAGCAGTTCCAGGACAGGGCCGGGGGCTTCACCCCTCCACTTT
.	TRBV11-3	TRBJ2-1	.	CASSLGQRGVVHNEQFF	TGTGCCAGCAGCTTAGGCCAACGGGGAGTAGTTCACAATGAGCAGTTCTTC
TRBD1	TRBV7-9	TRBJ1-1	.	CASSLKHRGAEAFF	TGTGCCAGCAGCTTAAAGCACAGGGGGGCTGAAGCTTTCTTT
TRBD2	TRBV7-2	TRBJ2-5	.	CASSSGVLAGEETQYF	TGTGCCAGCAGCTCTGGGGTGCTAGCGGGGGAAGAGACCCAGTACTTC
TRBD1	TRBV11-1	TRBJ2-2	.	CASSPHRTGTGELFF	TGTGCCAGCAGCCCCCACCGGACAGGGACCGGGGAGCTGTTTTTT
.	TRBV7-3	TRBJ1-2	.	CASSLTSTDRTNYGYTF	TGTGCCAGCAGCTTAACCTCAACAGACCGCACTAACTATGGCTACACCTTC
TRBD2	TRBV7-9	TRBJ2-5	.	CASSLARAGIGTQYF	TGTGCCAGCAGCTTAGCCCGAGCGGGAATCGGGACCCAGTACTTC